This TCR beta chain stems from a study of regulatory T cells in long-lasting Graves disease. Time point meaning: newly diagnosed GD, antithyroid drugs for less than 3 months. The TCR library was prepared using RNA isolated from PBMCs. Per the germline V gene, CDR1 is SGHDN and CDR2 is FVKESK. This CDR3 contains 15 residues. Both iRepertoire HTBI primers and Arm-PCR of CDR3 regions were used to build the TCR beta libraries. TCRdb reprocessed the multiplex PCR reads with MiXCR, giving one entry per CDR3 protein. This sample has 560,000 or so distinct CDR3 sequences, with about 16% found just once. Study-level findings and limits: More public clonotypes were shared by persistent patients (about 2,700) than by new patients (about 1,000).

The sample holds a few counts of this clonotype. Its antigen is as yet unknown. In addition, the sample was reused for a study of T cells in Graves' hyperthyroidism and ophthalmopathy. As reported in that work: The TCR CDR3 was amplified in a first-round RT-PCR using the HTBI primer set.

The J gene is TRBJ2-3, the V gene TRBV14; a possible D gene is TRBD1 (6 bases). The J call is in doubt because the DNA end fits TRBJ2-5 better. Sample: peripheral blood mononuclear cells (PBMCs), taken at new diagnosis, from a patient treated with antithyroid drugs. The receptor was derived from a man between 18 and 35 years old with Graves disease. The CDR3 reads CASSHWGRGRETQYF. The CDR3 DNA is TGTGCCAGCAGCCATTGGGGGCGCGGTAGGGAGACCCAGTACTTC.